This TCR beta chain was sequenced during a study of PD-1 blockade in classical Hodgkin lymphoma. Study context: Patients received nivolumab 3 mg/kg intravenously every 2 weeks. Whole-study results and caveats: Sources of repertoire differences remain undefined, possibly disease activity or prior therapy. By C4D1, diversity of CD4+ TCRs had risen significantly, whereas that of CD8+ TCRs had not.

Profiling relied on immunoSEQ multiplex PCR, and the TCRdb table lists in-frame clones only, not all of them. The sample holds some 58,000 clones; 85% to 95% are singletons and the top ten take 6.5% to 9.5%. Per the germline V gene, CDR1 is MNHEY and CDR2 is SMNVEV (reference sequence). Unmatched junction bases numbered 4, after V lost 2 bases and J lost 4 bases. The CDR3 has 14 amino acids. Time point defined: cycle 4 day 1 (C4D1), after less than seven weeks of nivolumab. Relapse after autologous stem cell transplantation occurred in every patient, and brentuximab vedotin exposure varied. About this clone itself: Antigen: not known.

V usage is TRBV27 and J usage is TRBJ1-2; TRBD1 matches at 7 bases. The source is a human donor with classical Hodgkin lymphoma. The sample was peripheral blood mononuclear cells (PBMCs), taken before the fourth cycle of nivolumab. CDR3 loop: CASSLRGRGYGYTF. The DNA of the CDR3 is TGTGCCAGCAGTTTAAGGGGGCGAGGCTATGGCTACACCTTC.